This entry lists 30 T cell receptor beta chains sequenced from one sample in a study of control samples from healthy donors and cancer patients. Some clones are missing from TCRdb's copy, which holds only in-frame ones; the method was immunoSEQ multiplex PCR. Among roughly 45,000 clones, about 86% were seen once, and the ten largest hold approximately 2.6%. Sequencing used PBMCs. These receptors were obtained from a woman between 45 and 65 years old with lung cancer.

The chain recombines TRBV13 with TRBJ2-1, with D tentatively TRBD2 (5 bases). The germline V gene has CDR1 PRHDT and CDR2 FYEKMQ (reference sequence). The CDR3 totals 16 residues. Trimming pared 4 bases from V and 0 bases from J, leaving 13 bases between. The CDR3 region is CASSSQLVSSYNEQFF. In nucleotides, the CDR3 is TGTGCCAGCAGCTCTCAACTAGTAAGCTCCTACAATGAGCAGTTCTTC.

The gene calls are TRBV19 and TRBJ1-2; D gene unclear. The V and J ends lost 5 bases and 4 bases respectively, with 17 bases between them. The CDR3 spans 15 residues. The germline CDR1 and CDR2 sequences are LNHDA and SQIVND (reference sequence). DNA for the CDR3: TGTGCCAGTAGTTCGGACGAGGGATGGGTCTATGGCTACACCTTC. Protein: CASSSDEGWVYGYTF.

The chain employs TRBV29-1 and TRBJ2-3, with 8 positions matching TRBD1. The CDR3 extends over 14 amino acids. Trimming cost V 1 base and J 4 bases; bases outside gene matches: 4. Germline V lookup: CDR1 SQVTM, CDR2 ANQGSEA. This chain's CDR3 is CSVEAPGGADTQYF. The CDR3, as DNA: TGCAGCGTTGAAGCCCCAGGGGGCGCAGATACGCAGTATTTT.

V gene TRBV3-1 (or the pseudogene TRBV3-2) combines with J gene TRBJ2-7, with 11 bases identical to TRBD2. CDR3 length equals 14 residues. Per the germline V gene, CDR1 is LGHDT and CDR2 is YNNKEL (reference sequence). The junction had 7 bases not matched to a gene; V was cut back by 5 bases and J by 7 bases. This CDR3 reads CASSFTSGGGEQYF. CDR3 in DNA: TGTGCCAGCAGCTTTACTAGCGGGGGTGGGGAGCAGTACTTC.

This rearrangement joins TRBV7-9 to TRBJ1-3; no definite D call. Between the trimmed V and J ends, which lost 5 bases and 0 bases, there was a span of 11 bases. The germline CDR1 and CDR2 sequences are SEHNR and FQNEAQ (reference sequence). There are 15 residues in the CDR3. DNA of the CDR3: TGTGCCAGCAGCCACCCGGGCCTCTCTGGAAACACCATATATTTT. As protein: CASSHPGLSGNTIYF.

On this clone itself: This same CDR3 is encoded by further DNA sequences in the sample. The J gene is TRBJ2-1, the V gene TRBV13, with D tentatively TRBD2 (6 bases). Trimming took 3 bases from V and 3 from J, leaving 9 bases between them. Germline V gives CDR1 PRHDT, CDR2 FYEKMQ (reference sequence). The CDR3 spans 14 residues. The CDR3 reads CASSLGTDYNEQFF. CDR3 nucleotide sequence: TGTGCCAGCAGCTTGGGGACTGACTACAATGAGCAGTTCTTC. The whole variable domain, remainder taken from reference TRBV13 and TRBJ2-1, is AAGVIQSPRHLIKEKRETATLKCYPIPRHDTVYWYQQGPGQDPQFLISFYEKMQSDKGSIPDRFSAQQFSDYHSELNMSSLELGDSALYFCASSLGTDYNEQFFGPGTRLTVL.

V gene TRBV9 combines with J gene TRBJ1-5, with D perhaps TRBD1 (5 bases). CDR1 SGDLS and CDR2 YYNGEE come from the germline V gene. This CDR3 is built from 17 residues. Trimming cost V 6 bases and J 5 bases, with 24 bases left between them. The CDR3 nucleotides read TGTGCCAGCAAGTCGCTTTTTCGGGACCGGGGCGATCAGCCCCAGCATTTT. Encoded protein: CASKSLFRDRGDQPQHF.

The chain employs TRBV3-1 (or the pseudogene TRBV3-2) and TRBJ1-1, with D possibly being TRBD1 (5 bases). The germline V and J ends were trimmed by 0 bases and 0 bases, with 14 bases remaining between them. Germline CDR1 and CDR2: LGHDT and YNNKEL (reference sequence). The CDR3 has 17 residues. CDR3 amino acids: CASSQEFRTGMNTEAFF. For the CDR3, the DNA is TGTGCCAGCAGCCAAGAATTTCGAACAGGAATGAACACTGAAGCTTTCTTT.

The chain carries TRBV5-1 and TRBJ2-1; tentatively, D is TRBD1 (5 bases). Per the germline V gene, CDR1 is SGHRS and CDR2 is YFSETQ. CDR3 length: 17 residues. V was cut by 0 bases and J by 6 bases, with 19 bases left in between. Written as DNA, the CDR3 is TGCGCCAGCAGCTTGGGGGCAGGGTCGAATCTAGTCAATGAGCAGTTCTTC. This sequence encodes CASSLGAGSNLVNEQFF.

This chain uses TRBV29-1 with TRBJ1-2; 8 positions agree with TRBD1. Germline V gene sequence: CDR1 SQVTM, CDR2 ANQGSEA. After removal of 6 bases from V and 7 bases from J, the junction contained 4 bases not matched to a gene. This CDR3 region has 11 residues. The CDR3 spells CSVDDRGGYTF. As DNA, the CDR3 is TGCAGCGTGGACGACAGGGGTGGCTACACCTTC.

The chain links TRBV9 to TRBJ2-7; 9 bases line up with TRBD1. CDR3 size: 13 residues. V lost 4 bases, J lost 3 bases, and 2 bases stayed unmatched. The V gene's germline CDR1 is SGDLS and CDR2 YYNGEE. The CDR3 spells CASSPGQGYEQYF. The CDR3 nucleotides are TGTGCCAGCAGCCCGGGACAGGGCTACGAGCAGTACTTC.

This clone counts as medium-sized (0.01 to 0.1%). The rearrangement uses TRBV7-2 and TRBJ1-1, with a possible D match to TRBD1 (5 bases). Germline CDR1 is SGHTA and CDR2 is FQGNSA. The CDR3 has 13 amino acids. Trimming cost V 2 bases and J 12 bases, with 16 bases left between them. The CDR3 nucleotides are TGTGCCAGCAGCTTAATAGTAGGAGGGGAGCCTTTCTTT. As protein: CASSLIVGGEPFF.

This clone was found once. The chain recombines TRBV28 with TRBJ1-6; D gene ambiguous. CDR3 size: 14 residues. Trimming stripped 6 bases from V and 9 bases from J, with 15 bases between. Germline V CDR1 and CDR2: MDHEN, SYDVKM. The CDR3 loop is CASRVFTLGSPLHF. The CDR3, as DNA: TGTGCCAGCAGGGTGTTTACGCTGGGTTCACCCCTCCACTTT.

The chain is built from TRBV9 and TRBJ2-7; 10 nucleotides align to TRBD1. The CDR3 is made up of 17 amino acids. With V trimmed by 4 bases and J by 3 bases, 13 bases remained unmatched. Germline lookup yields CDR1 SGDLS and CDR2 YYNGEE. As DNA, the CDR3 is TGTGCCAGCAGCCTGCACGGGACAGGGGTGGAAGACTACGAGCAGTACTTC. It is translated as CASSLHGTGVEDYEQYF. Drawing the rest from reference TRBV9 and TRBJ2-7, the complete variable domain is DSGVTQTPKHLITATGQRVTLRCSPRSGDLSVYWYQQSLDQGLQFLIQYYNGEERAKGNILERFSAQQFPDLHSELNLSSLELGDSALYFCASSLHGTGVEDYEQYFGPGTRLTVT.

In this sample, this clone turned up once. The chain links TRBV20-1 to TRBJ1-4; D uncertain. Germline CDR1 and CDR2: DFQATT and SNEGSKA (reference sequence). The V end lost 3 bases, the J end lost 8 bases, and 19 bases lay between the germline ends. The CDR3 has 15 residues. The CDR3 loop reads CSASPSGLLLEKLFF. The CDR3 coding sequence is TGCAGTGCTAGTCCTAGCGGTCTCCTGCTCGAAAAACTGTTTTTT.

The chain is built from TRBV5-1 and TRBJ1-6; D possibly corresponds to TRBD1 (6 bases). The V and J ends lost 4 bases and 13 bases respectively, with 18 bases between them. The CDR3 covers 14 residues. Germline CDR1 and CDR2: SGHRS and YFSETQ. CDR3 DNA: TGCGCCAGCAGCCTTCCGGGCCAGGGGAATCCCCTCCACTTT. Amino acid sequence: CASSLPGQGNPLHF.

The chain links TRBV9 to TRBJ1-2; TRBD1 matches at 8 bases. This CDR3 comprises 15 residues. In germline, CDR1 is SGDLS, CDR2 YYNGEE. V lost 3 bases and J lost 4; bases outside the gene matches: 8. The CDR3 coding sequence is TGTGCCAGCAGCGCCGGGGCGGGACAGGTCTATGGCTACACCTTC. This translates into CASSAGAGQVYGYTF.

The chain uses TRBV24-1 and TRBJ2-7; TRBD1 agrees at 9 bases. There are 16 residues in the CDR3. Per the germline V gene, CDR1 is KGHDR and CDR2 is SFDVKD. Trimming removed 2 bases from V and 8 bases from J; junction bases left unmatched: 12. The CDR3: CATSDSGQGLVGKQYF. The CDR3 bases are TGTGCCACCAGTGATTCAGGACAGGGGCTTGTAGGAAAGCAGTACTTC.

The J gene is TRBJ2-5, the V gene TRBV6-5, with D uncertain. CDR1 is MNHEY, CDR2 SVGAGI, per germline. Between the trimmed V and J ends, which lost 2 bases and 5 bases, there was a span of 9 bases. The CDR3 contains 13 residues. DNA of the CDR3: TGTGCCAGCAGTTACAGGGTCGAGGAGACCCAGTACTTC. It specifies CASSYRVEETQYF.

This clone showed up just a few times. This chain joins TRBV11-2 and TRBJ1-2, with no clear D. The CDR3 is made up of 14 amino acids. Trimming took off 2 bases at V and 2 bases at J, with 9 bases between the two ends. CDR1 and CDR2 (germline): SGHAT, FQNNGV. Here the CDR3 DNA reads TGTGCCAGCAGCTTATTAGGAGGAAACTATGGCTACACCTTC. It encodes CASSLLGGNYGYTF.

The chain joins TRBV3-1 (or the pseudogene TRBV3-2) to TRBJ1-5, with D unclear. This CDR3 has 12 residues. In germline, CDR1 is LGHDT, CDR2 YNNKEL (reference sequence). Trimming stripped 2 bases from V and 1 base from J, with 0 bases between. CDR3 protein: CASSQSNQPQHF. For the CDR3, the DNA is TGTGCCAGCAGCCAAAGCAATCAGCCCCAGCATTTT.

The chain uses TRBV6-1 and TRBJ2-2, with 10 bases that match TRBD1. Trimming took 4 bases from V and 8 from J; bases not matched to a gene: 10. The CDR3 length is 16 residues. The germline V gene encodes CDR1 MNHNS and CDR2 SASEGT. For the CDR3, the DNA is TGTGCCAGCAGTGGCCGGGACAGGGGAGGGAGAGGGGAGCTGTTTTTT. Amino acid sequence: CASSGRDRGGRGELFF.

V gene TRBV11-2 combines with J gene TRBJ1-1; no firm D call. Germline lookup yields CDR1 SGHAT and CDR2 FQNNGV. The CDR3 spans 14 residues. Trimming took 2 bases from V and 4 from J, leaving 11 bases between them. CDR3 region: CASSLTGVFTEAFF. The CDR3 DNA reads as TGTGCCAGCAGCTTAACGGGTGTGTTCACTGAAGCTTTCTTT.

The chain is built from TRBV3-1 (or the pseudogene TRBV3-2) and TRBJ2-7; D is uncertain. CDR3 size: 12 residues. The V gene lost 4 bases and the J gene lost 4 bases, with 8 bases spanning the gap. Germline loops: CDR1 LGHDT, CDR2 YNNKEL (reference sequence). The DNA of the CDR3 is TGTGCCAGCAGCCCCCTGGGGTACGAGCAGTACTTC. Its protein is CASSPLGYEQYF.

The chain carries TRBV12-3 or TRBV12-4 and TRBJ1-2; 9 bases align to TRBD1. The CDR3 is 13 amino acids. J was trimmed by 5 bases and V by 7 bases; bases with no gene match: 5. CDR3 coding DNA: TGTGCCAGCACCGCGACAGGGGGGTATGGCTACACCTTC. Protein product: CASTATGGYGYTF.

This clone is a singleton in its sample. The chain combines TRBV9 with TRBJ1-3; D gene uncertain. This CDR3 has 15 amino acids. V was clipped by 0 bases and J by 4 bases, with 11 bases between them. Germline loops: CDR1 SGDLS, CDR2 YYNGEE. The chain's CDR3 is CASSVVGGSGNTIYF. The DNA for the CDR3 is TGTGCCAGCAGCGTAGTGGGAGGGAGCGGAAACACCATATATTTT.

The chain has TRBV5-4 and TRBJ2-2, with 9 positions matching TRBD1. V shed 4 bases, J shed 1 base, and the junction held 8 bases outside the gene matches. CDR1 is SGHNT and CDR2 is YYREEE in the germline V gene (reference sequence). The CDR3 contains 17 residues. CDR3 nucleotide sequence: TGTGCCAGCAGCGTAGAACAGGGGGCGAGGAACACCGGGGAGCTGTTTTTT. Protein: CASSVEQGARNTGELFF.

CDR3 bases: TGTGCCAGCAGTTACGGGATCGTCTACGAGCAGTACTTC. It specifies CASSYGIVYEQYF. V and J are TRBV6-2 or TRBV6-3 and TRBJ2-7, with D unclear. Per the germline V gene, CDR1 is MNHEY and CDR2 is SVGEGT. CDR3 size: 13 residues. Trimming cost V 2 bases and J 3 bases, with 8 bases left between them.

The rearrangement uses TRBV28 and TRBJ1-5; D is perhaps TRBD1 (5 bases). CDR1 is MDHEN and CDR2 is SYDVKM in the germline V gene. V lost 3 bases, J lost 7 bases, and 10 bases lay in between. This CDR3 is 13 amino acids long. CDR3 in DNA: TGTGCCAGCAGTTTGGCAGGGATCCAGCCCCAGCATTTT. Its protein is CASSLAGIQPQHF.

CDR3 DNA: TGTGCCAGCAGTGGGACTAGCGGGGGGGCCCATGAGCAGTTCTTC. This translates into CASSGTSGGAHEQFF. The chain couples TRBV2 to TRBJ2-1, with TRBD2 matching over 15 bases. Looked up from germline, CDR1 is SNHLY and CDR2 is FYNNEI. Trimming at V came to 4 bases and at J to 8 bases, leaving 3 bases not matched to a gene. The CDR3 covers 15 residues. Variable domain in full (rest from reference TRBV2 and TRBJ2-1): EPEVTQTPSHQVTQMGQEVILRCVPISNHLYFYWYRQILGQKVEFLVSFYNNEISEKSEIFDDQFSVERPDGSNFTLKIRSTKLEDSAMYFCASSGTSGGAHEQFFGPGTRLTVL.